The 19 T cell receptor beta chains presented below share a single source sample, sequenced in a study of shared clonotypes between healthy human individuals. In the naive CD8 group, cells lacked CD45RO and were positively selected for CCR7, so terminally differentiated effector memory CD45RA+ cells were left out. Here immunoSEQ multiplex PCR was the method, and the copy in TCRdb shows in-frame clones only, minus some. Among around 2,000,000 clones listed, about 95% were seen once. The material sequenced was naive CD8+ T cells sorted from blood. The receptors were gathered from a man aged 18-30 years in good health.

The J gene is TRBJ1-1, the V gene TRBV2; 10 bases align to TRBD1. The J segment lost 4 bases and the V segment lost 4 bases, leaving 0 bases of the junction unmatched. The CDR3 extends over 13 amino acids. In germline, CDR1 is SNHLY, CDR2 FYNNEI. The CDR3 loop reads CASSGDRGTEAFF. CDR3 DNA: TGTGCCAGCAGTGGGGACAGGGGCACTGAAGCTTTCTTT.

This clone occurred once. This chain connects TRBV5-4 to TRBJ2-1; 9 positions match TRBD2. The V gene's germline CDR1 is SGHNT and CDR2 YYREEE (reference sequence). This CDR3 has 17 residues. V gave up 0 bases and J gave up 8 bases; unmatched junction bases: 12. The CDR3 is CASSLAAGRGGFYEQFF. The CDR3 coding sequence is TGTGCCAGCAGCTTGGCCGCCGGGCGGGGGGGCTTCTATGAGCAGTTCTTC.

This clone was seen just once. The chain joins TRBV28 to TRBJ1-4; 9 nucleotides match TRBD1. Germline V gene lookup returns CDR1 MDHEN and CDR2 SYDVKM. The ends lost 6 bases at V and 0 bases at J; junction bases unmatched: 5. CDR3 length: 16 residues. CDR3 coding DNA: TGTGCCAGCAGCTGGGGACAGGGACCAACTAATGAAAAACTGTTTTTT. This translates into CASSWGQGPTNEKLFF.

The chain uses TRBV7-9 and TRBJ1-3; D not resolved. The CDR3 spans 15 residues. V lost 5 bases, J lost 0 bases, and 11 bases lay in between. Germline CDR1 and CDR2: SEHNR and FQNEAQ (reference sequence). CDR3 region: CASSPVADSGNTIYF. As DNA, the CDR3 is TGTGCCAGCAGCCCGGTGGCGGACTCTGGAAACACCATATATTTT.

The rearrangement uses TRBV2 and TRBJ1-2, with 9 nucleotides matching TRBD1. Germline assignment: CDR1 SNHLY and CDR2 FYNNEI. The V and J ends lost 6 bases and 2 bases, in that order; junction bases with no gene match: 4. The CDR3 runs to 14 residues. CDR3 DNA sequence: TGTGCCAGCAGGGACAGGGGCCCGAACTATGGCTACACCTTC. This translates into CASRDRGPNYGYTF.

The CDR3: CASSSPGPPRETQYF. In DNA, the CDR3 is TGTGCCAGCAGCTCTCCGGGACCTCCCCGGGAGACCCAGTACTTC. The chain combines TRBV7-9 with TRBJ2-5; D could derive from TRBD1 or TRBD2 (5 bases each). V was cut by 4 bases and J by 5 bases, with 17 bases left in between. CDR1 is SEHNR and CDR2 is FQNEAQ in the germline V gene (reference sequence). This CDR3 has 15 amino acids.

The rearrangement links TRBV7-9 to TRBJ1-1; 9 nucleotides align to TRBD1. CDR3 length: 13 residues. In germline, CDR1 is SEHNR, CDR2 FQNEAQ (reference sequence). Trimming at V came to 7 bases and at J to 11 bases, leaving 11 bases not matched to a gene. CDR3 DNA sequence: TGTGCCAGCAACCCTCCTGGGGACAGGGACGCTTTCTTT. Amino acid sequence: CASNPPGDRDAFF.

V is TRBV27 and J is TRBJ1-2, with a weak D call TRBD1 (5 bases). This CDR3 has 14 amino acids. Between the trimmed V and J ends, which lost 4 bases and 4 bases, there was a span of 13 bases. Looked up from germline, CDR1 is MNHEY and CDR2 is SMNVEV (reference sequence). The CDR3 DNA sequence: TGTGCCAGCAGTTCTTTCGCGGGGGGCTATGGCTACACCTTC. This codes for CASSSFAGGYGYTF.

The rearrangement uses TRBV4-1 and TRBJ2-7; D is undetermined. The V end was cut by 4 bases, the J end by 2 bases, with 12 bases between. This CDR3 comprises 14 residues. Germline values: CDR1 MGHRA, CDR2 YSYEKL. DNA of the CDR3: TGCGCCAGCAGCCTTGACCCAACCGCCTACGAGCAGTACTTC. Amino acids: CASSLDPTAYEQYF.

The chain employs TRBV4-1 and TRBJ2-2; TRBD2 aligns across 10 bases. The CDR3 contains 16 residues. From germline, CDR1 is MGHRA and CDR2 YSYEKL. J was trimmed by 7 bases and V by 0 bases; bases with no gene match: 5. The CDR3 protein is CASSQELAGMGGELFF. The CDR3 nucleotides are TGCGCCAGCAGCCAAGAACTAGCGGGGATGGGCGGGGAGCTGTTTTTT.

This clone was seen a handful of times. The CDR3 loop is CASSPLRGSKNEQFF. The DNA of the CDR3 is TGTGCCAGCAGTCCTCTTCGCGGGAGTAAGAATGAGCAGTTCTTC. The chain has TRBV6-5 and TRBJ2-1; TRBD2 agrees at 7 bases. The CDR3 consists of 15 residues. Germline lookup yields CDR1 MNHEY and CDR2 SVGAGI. The V and J ends lost 5 bases and 7 bases, in that order; junction bases with no gene match: 11.

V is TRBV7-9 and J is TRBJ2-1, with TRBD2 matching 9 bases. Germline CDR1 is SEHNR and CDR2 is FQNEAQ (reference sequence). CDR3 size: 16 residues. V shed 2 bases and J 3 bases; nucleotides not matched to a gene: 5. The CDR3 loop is CASSLNSGGFYNEQFF. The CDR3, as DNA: TGTGCCAGCAGCTTAAATAGCGGGGGTTTCTACAATGAGCAGTTCTTC. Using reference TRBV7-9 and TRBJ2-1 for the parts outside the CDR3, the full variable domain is DTGVSQNPRHKITKRGQNVTFRCDPISEHNRLYWYRQTLGQGPEFLTYFQNEAQLEKSRLLSDRFSAERPKGSFSTLEIQRTEQGDSAMYLCASSLNSGGFYNEQFFGPGTRLTVL.

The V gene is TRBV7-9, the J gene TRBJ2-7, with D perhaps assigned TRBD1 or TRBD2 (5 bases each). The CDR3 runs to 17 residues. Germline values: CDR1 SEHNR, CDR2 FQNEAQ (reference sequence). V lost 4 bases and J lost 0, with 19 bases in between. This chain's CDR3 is CASSSQMGRKSSYEQYF. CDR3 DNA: TGTGCCAGCAGCTCCCAGATGGGACGGAAAAGCTCCTACGAGCAGTACTTC.

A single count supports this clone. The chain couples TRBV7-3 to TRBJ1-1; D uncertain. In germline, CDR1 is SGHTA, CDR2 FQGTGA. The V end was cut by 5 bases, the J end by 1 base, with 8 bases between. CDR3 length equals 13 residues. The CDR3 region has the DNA TGTGCCAGCAGCGCGATGGCGAACACTGAAGCTTTCTTT. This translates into CASSAMANTEAFF.

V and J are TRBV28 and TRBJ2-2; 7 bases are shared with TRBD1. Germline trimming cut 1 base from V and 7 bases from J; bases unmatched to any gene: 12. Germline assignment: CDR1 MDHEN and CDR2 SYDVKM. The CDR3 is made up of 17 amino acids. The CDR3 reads CASSLYMPGTVGGELFF. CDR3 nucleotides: TGTGCCAGCAGTTTATATATGCCCGGGACAGTTGGCGGGGAGCTGTTTTTT. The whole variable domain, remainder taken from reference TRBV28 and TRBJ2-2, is DVKVTQSSRYLVKRTGEKVFLECVQDMDHENMFWYRQDPGLGLRLIYFSYDVKMKEKGDIPEGYSVSREKKERFSLILESASTNQTSMYLCASSLYMPGTVGGELFFGEGSRLTVL.

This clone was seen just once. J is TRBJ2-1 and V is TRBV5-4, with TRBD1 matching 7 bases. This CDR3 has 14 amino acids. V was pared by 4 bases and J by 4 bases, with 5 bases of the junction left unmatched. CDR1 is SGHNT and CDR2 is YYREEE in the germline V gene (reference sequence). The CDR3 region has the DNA TGTGCCAGCAGCGGCGGACAGGCTTACAATGAGCAGTTCTTC. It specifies CASSGGQAYNEQFF.

This CDR3 is CAWSRLAEVESSYEQYF. The CDR3 region has the DNA TGTGCCTGGAGTCGACTAGCGGAAGTAGAGAGCTCCTACGAGCAGTACTTC. The V and J genes are TRBV30 and TRBJ2-7; 9 bases match TRBD2. From germline, CDR1 is GTSNPN and CDR2 SVGIG (reference sequence). V was pared by 2 bases and J by 0 bases, with 11 bases of the junction left unmatched. This CDR3 region has 17 residues. Using reference TRBV30 and TRBJ2-7 for the parts outside the CDR3, the full variable domain is SQTIHQWPATLVQPVGSPLSLECTVEGTSNPNLYWYRQAAGRGLQLLFYSVGIGQISSEVPQNLSASRPQDRQFILSSKKLLLSDSGFYLCAWSRLAEVESSYEQYFGPGTRLTVT.

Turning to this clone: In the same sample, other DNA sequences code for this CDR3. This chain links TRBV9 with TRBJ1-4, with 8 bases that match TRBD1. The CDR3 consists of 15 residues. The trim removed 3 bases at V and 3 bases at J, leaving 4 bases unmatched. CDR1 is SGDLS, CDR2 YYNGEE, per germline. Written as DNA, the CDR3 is TGTGCCAGCAGCGCTCAGGGGGCGTCTAATGAAAAACTGTTTTTT. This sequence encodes CASSAQGASNEKLFF.

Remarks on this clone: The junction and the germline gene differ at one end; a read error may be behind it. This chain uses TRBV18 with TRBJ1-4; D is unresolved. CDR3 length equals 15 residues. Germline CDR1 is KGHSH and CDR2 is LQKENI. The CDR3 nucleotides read TGTGCCGGCTCACCCGTAGCAGAAACTAATGAAAAACTGTTTTTT. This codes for CAGSPVAETNEKLFF.